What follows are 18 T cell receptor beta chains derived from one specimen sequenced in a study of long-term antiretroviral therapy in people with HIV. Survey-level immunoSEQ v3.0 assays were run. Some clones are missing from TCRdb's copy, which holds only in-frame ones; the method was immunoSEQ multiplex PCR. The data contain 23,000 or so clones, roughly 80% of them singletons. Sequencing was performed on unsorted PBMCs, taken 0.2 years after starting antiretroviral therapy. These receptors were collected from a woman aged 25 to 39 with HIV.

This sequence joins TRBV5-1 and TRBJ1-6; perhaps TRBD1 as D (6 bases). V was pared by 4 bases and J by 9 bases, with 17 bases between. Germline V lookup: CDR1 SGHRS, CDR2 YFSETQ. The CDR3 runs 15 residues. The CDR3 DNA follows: TGCGCCAGCAGCAACTCAGGGGTCCGGGCTTCACCCCTCCACTTT. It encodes CASSNSGVRASPLHF.

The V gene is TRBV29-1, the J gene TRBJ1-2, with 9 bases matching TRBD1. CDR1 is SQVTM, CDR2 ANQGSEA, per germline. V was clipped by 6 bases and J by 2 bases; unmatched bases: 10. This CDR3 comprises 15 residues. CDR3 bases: TGCAGCGTAGGGGAGGGACAGGGAACCAACTATGGCTACACCTTC. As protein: CSVGEGQGTNYGYTF. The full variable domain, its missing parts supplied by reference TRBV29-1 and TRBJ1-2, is SAVISQKPSRDICQRGTSLTIQCQVDSQVTMMFWYRQQPGQSLTLIATANQGSEATYESGFVIDKFPISRPNLTFSTLTVSNMSPEDSSIYLCSVGEGQGTNYGYTFGSGTRLTVV.

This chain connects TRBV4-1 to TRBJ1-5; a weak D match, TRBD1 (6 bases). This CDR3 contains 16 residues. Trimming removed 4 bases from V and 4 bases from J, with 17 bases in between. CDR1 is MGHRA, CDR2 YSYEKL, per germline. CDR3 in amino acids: CASSPGRGQRNQPQHF. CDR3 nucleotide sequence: TGCGCCAGCAGCCCCGGACGAGGACAGCGGAATCAGCCCCAGCATTTT.

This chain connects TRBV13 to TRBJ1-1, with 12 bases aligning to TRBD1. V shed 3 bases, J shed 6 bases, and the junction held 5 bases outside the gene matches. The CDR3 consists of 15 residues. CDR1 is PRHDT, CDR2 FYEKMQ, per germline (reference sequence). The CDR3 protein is CASSFRDRGRAEAFF. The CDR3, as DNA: TGTGCCAGCAGCTTCCGGGACAGGGGGCGTGCTGAAGCTTTCTTT.

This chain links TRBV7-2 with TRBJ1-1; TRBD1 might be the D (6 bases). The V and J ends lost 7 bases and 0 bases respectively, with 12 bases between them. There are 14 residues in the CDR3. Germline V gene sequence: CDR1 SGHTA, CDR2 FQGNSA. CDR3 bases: TGTGCCAGCACCCCGGACAGATTGAACACTGAAGCTTTCTTT. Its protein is CASTPDRLNTEAFF.

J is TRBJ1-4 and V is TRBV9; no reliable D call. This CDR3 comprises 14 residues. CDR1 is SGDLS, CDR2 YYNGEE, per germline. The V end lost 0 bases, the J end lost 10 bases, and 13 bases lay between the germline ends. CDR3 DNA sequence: TGTGCCAGCAGCGTAGATTCGGCCCGGGGAAAACTGTTTTTT. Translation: CASSVDSARGKLFF. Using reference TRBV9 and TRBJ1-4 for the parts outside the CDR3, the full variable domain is DSGVTQTPKHLITATGQRVTLRCSPRSGDLSVYWYQQSLDQGLQFLIQYYNGEERAKGNILERFSAQQFPDLHSELNLSSLELGDSALYFCASSVDSARGKLFFGSGTQLSVL.

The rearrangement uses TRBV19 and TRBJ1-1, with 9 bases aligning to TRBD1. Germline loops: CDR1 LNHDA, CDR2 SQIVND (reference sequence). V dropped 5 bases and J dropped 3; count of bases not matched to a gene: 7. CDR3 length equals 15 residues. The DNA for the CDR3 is TGTGCCAGTAGTGCAATACAGGGGGCGGACACTGAAGCTTTCTTT. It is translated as CASSAIQGADTEAFF.

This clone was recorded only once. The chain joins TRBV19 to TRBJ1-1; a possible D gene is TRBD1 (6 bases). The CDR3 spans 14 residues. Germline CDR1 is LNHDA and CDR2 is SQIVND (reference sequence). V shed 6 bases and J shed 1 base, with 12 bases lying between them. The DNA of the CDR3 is TGTGCCAGTAGCGACAGGACACAGAACACTGAAGCTTTCTTT. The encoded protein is CASSDRTQNTEAFF.

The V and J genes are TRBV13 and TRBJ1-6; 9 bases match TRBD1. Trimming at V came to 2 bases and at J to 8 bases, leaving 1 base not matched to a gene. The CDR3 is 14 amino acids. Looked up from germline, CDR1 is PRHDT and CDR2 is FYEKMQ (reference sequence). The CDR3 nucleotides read TGTGCCAGCAGCTTAAGGACAGGGGATTCACCCCTCCACTTT. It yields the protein CASSLRTGDSPLHF.

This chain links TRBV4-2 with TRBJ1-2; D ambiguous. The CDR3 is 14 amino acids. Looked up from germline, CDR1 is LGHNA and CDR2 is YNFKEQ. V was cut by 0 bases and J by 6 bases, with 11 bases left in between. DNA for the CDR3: TGTGCCAGCAGCCAAGACTTATACCGGCATGGCTACACCTTC. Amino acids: CASSQDLYRHGYTF.

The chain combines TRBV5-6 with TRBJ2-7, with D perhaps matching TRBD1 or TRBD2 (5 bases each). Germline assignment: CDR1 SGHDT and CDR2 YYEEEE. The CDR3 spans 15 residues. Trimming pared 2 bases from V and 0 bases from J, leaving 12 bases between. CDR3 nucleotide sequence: TGTGCCAGCAGCTTCGGGACCGCGAGCTCCTACGAGCAGTACGTC. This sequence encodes CASSFGTASSYEQYV.

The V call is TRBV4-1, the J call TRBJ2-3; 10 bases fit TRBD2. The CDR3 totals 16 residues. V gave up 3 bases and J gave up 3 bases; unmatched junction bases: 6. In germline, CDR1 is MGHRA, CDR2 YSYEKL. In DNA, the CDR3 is TGCGCCAGCAGCCAGTCTACTAGCGGGATTACAGATACGCAGTATTTT. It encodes CASSQSTSGITDTQYF.

The CDR3 DNA is TGTGCCAGCAGCTTAGAAAAAACGAGACAGGGGTCGGGGACCCAGTACTTC. Translation: CASSLEKTRQGSGTQYF. The genes are TRBV7-9 and TRBJ2-5; 8 bases align to TRBD1. CDR3 length equals 17 residues. The V gene's germline CDR1 is SEHNR and CDR2 FQNEAQ (reference sequence). J was trimmed by 7 bases and V by 1 base; bases with no gene match: 14. The full variable domain, its missing parts supplied by reference TRBV7-9 and TRBJ2-5, is DTGVSQNPRHKITKRGQNVTFRCDPISEHNRLYWYRQTLGQGPEFLTYFQNEAQLEKSRLLSDRFSAERPKGSFSTLEIQRTEQGDSAMYLCASSLEKTRQGSGTQYFGPGTRLLVL.

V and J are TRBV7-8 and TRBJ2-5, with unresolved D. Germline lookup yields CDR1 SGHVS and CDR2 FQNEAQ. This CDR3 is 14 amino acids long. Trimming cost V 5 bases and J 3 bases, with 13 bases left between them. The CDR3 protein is CASSPRAREETQYF. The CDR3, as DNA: TGTGCCAGCAGCCCCCGGGCACGAGAAGAGACCCAGTACTTC.

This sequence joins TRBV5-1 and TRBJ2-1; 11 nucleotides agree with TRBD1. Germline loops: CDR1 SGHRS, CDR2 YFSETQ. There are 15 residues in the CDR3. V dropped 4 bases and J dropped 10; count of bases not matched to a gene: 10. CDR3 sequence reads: CASSLRDRGAGEQFF. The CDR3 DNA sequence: TGCGCCAGCAGCCTCCGGGACAGGGGGGCCGGGGAGCAGTTCTTC.

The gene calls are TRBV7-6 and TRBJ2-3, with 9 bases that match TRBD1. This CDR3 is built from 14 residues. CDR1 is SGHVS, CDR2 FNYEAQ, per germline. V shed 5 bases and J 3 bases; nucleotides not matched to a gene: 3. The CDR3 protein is CASSRGTGTDTQYF. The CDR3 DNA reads TGTGCCAGCAGCCGAGGGACAGGGACAGATACGCAGTATTTT.

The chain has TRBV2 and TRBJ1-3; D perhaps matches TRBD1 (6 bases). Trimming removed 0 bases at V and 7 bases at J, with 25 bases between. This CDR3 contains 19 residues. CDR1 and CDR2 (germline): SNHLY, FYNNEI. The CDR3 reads CASSEALGTSDPHGNTIYF. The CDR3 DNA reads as TGTGCCAGCAGTGAAGCGTTGGGGACAAGCGACCCCCATGGGAACACCATATATTTT. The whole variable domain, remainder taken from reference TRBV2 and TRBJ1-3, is EPEVTQTPSHQVTQMGQEVILRCVPISNHLYFYWYRQILGQKVEFLVSFYNNEISEKSEIFDDQFSVERPDGSNFTLKIRSTKLEDSAMYFCASSEALGTSDPHGNTIYFGEGSWLTVV.

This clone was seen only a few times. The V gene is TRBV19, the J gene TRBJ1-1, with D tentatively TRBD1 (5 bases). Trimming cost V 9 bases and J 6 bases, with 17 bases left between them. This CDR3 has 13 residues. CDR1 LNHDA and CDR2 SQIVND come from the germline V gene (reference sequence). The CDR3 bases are TGTGCCAGCGATACAGGTCGGCGTTCTGAAGCTTTCTTT. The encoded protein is CASDTGRRSEAFF.